The next 5 T cell receptor beta chains were all read from a single sample in a study of T cell responses to AZD1222 COVID-19 vaccine. Assay used: immunoSEQ multiplex PCR; TCRdb lists only in-frame clones, some missing. The sample yields 75,000 to 90,000 clones, 70% to 90% seen once. Sequences were derived from peripheral blood, sampled 28 days after the second AZD1222 dose. All receptors come from an adult who received the AZD1222 COVID-19 vaccine.

This chain uses TRBV7-3 with TRBJ2-7; TRBD1 or TRBD2 may be the D gene (5 bases each). Between the trimmed V and J ends, which lost 4 bases and 5 bases, there was a span of 21 bases. CDR1 and CDR2 from the germline V gene are SGHTA and FQGTGA. The CDR3 runs 16 residues. CDR3 nucleotides: TGTGCCAGCAGCTCCGCCGCCGCCGGGGCGAGACACGAGCAGTACTTC. It yields the protein CASSSAAAGARHEQYF.

The V call is TRBV6-2 or TRBV6-3, the J call TRBJ2-1; 7 bases match TRBD2. Germline V gene sequence: CDR1 MNHEY, CDR2 SVGEGT. CDR3 length: 14 amino acids. Unmatched junction bases numbered 4, after V lost 4 bases and J lost 4 bases. The CDR3 region is CASSSLAEYNEQFF. Here the CDR3 DNA reads TGTGCCAGCAGTTCCCTAGCGGAATACAATGAGCAGTTCTTC.

CDR3 protein: CASSPTGYNEQFF. CDR3 nucleotide sequence: TGTGCCAGTAGTCCCACAGGCTACAATGAGCAGTTCTTC. The chain is built from TRBV19 and TRBJ2-1; possibly TRBD1 for D (5 bases). V was pared by 5 bases and J by 3 bases, with 8 bases between. The CDR3 runs to 13 residues. From germline, CDR1 is LNHDA and CDR2 SQIVND (reference sequence).

This clone has just one count. Here the CDR3 reads CASSLGDYNEQFF. Here the CDR3 DNA reads TGCGCCAGCAGCTTAGGAGACTACAATGAGCAGTTCTTC. The J gene is TRBJ2-1, the V gene TRBV5-1; D is uncertain. The CDR3 is 13 residues long. With 2 bases removed from V and 3 bases from J, the gap between germline ends came to 6 bases. Germline V gives CDR1 SGHRS, CDR2 YFSETQ.

The genes are TRBV5-1 and TRBJ1-5; D is ambiguous. Trimming pared 0 bases from V and 2 bases from J, leaving 6 bases between. Germline-derived CDR1 and CDR2 are SGHRS and YFSETQ. The CDR3 is 14 residues long. The DNA of the CDR3 is TGCGCCAGCAGCTTGGGGGGTCGCAATCAGCCCCAGCATTTT. Translating it yields CASSLGGRNQPQHF.